A selection of T cell receptor beta chains follows, all from one sample in a study of blood T cell repertoires in COVID-19. Assay used: immunoSEQ multiplex PCR; TCRdb lists only in-frame clones, some missing. This sample has roughly 81,000 clones, with about 85% found just once. The specimen sequenced was peripheral blood. These receptors originate from a woman in her sixties or seventies with acute or convalescent COVID-19. Each CDR3 is given with its conserved first and last residue. The order of the fields is V gene, D gene, clone size, CDR3 length, J gene, CDR3 DNA, CDR3 protein. D genes are given only for firm matches. Rows may omit the clone size; those that give it use once, few, many or a size class.

V: TRBV19
D: NA
size: NA
length: 13
J: TRBJ2-1
DNA: TGTGCCAGTAGCCGGGGGGCAGTGGGTGAGCAGTTCTTC
CDR3: CASSRGAVGEQFF

V: TRBV4-1
D: NA
size: NA
length: 16
J: TRBJ1-5
DNA: TGCGCCAGCAGCCAAGATCGAGGGAAGGGCAATCAGCCCCAGCATTTT
CDR3: CASSQDRGKGNQPQHF

V: TRBV19
D: NA
size: NA
length: 18
J: TRBJ1-1
DNA: TGTGCCAGTAGTATAGATCAGTACATTGCGGATGAATCTTCTGAAGCTTTCTTT
CDR3: CASSIDQYIADESSEAFF

V: TRBV2
D: NA
size: NA
length: 15
J: TRBJ1-2
DNA: TGTGCCAGCAGGGACGGTGGGGCAGTTAACTATGGCTACACCTTC
CDR3: CASRDGGAVNYGYTF

V: TRBV20-1
D: NA
size: NA
length: 11
J: TRBJ1-1
DNA: TGCAGTGCGACTATGAACACTGAAGCTTTCTTT
CDR3: CSATMNTEAFF

V: TRBV27
D: NA
size: NA
length: 14
J: TRBJ2-7
DNA: TGTGCCAGCAGTTTTGGAACAGGGACCTACGAGCAGTACTTC
CDR3: CASSFGTGTYEQYF

V: TRBV7-2
D: TRBD2
size: NA
length: 15
J: TRBJ2-1
DNA: TGTGCCAGCAGCTCGACTAGCGGGGGTTACAATGAGCAGTTCTTC
CDR3: CASSSTSGGYNEQFF

V: TRBV5-4
D: NA
size: few
length: 13
J: TRBJ1-2
DNA: TGTGCCAGCAGCCCGGACACCTACTATGGCTACACCTTC
CDR3: CASSPDTYYGYTF

V: TRBV9
D: NA
size: NA
length: 14
J: TRBJ2-1
DNA: TGTGCCAGCTCCCCGGCGGGGACGTACAATGAGCAGTTCTTC
CDR3: CASSPAGTYNEQFF

V: TRBV24-1
D: TRBD1
size: NA
length: 17
J: TRBJ2-2
DNA: TGTGCCACCAGTGACAGGGACAGGGATGCCTGGGCCGGGGAGCTGTTTTTT
CDR3: CATSDRDRDAWAGELFF

V: TRBV18
D: NA
size: NA
length: 15
J: TRBJ2-3
DNA: TGTGCCAGCTCACCGCTGGGGACTAGCACAGATACGCAGTATTTT
CDR3: CASSPLGTSTDTQYF

V: TRBV7-8
D: NA
size: NA
length: 13
J: TRBJ1-1
DNA: TGTGCCAGCAGCTTAACGAGGAACACTGAAGCTTTCTTT
CDR3: CASSLTRNTEAFF

V: TRBV7-3
D: TRBD2
size: once
length: 16
J: TRBJ2-1
DNA: TGTGCCAGCAGTTCCCCCAGTAGCGGGGATAGGAATGAGCAGTTCTTC
CDR3: CASSSPSSGDRNEQFF

V: TRBV5-4
D: TRBD1
size: once
length: 13
J: TRBJ1-1
DNA: TGTGCCAGCAGCGCGGACAGGGGGCTAGGGGCTTTCTTT
CDR3: CASSADRGLGAFF

V: TRBV13
D: TRBD2
size: NA
length: 15
J: TRBJ2-1
DNA: TGTGCCAGCAGCTTAACCAGCGGGGGGATCGACGAGCAGTTCTTC
CDR3: CASSLTSGGIDEQFF

V: TRBV7-9
D: TRBD2
size: NA
length: 16
J: TRBJ2-7
DNA: TGTGCCAGCAGCTTAGCGCGGGGGGTTGGATCATACGAGCAGTACTTC
CDR3: CASSLARGVGSYEQYF

V: TRBV3-1/TRBV3-2
D: NA
size: NA
length: 16
J: TRBJ2-3
DNA: TGTGCCAGCAGCCAAGATTCTATAGGACAATCAGATACGCAGTATTTT
CDR3: CASSQDSIGQSDTQYF

V: TRBV6-1
D: TRBD2
size: NA
length: 16
J: TRBJ2-5
DNA: TGTGCCAGCAGTGAATCGGGACTAGCCGCAAGAGAGACCCAGTACTTC
CDR3: CASSESGLAARETQYF

V: TRBV2
D: NA
size: NA
length: 14
J: TRBJ1-2
DNA: TGTGCCAGCATGTCCCTATTAGCCATGTTGGGCTACACCTTC
CDR3: CASMSLLAMLGYTF

V: TRBV12-5
D: TRBD2
size: NA
length: 20
J: TRBJ2-7
DNA: TGTGCTAGTGGTTTTGAAGGGAGCGGGGGAACCGGTTACTTTCCCTACGAGCAGTACTTC
CDR3: CASGFEGSGGTGYFPYEQYF

V: TRBV5-1
D: TRBD2
size: NA
length: 16
J: TRBJ2-1
DNA: TGCGCCAGCAGCCCCTCGCCAAGCGGGGGGCACAATGAGCAGTTCTTC
CDR3: CASSPSPSGGHNEQFF

V: TRBV2
D: NA
size: NA
length: 16
J: TRBJ2-6
DNA: TGTGCCAGCACCGAGCAGGGAGGCTCTGGGGCCAACGTCCTGACTTTC
CDR3: CASTEQGGSGANVLTF

V: TRBV7-8
D: NA
size: NA
length: 13
J: TRBJ2-1
DNA: TGTGCCAGCAGCTTAGGCTCCCTCGGTGAGCAGTTCTTC
CDR3: CASSLGSLGEQFF

V: TRBV12-3/TRBV12-4
D: NA
size: NA
length: 13
J: TRBJ1-2
DNA: TGTGCCAGCACCCTCGTTCCGGGTCGCCCAATCACCTTC
CDR3: CASTLVPGRPITF

V: TRBV10-3
D: TRBD2
size: NA
length: 16
J: TRBJ2-5
DNA: TGTGCCACAGCGACAGGGAGCGGGGGGATGAAAGAGACCCAGTACTTC
CDR3: CATATGSGGMKETQYF

V: TRBV10-1
D: NA
size: NA
length: 11
J: TRBJ2-3
DNA: TGCGCCAGCAGTGACGAGAATACGCAGTATTTT
CDR3: CASSDENTQYF

V: TRBV6-6
D: TRBD1
size: NA
length: 15
J: TRBJ2-7
DNA: TGTGCCAGCAGCCGACCGGGACAGGGTAATTCCGAGCAGTACTTC
CDR3: CASSRPGQGNSEQYF

V: TRBV2
D: NA
size: NA
length: 14
J: TRBJ1-3
DNA: TGTGCCAGCAGTGCCTCAACATCTGGAAACACCATATATTTT
CDR3: CASSASTSGNTIYF

V: TRBV5-1
D: NA
size: once
length: 15
J: TRBJ1-1
DNA: TGCGCCAGCAGCTTGGCGGCAGGGCTGAACACTGAAGCTTTCTTT
CDR3: CASSLAAGLNTEAFF

V: TRBV7-2
D: TRBD2
size: once
length: 18
J: TRBJ2-5
DNA: TGTGCCAGCAGCTCCAGACTAGCGGGGGGGCCATTCGGAGAGACCCAGTACTTC
CDR3: CASSSRLAGGPFGETQYF

V: TRBV2
D: TRBD1
size: NA
length: 16
J: TRBJ1-6
DNA: TGTGCCAGCCGCTCGACAGGGGGCGACTATAATTCACCCCTCCACTTT
CDR3: CASRSTGGDYNSPLHF

V: TRBV16
D: NA
size: NA
length: 13
J: TRBJ1-5
DNA: TGTGCCAGCAGCAAGGACAACAATCAGCCCCAGCATTTT
CDR3: CASSKDNNQPQHF

V: TRBV5-1
D: NA
size: NA
length: 13
J: TRBJ2-1
DNA: TGCGCCAGCGCACTAGTCTATGGGGATGAGCAGTTCTTC
CDR3: CASALVYGDEQFF

V: TRBV27
D: TRBD1
size: NA
length: 14
J: TRBJ1-2
DNA: TGTGCCAGCACCGACAGGGGCCTGAGGGGTGGCTACACCTTC
CDR3: CASTDRGLRGGYTF

V: TRBV2
D: NA
size: NA
length: 12
J: TRBJ1-3
DNA: TGTGCCACCTCGTCTCGGGTGGACACCATATATTTT
CDR3: CATSSRVDTIYF

V: TRBV9
D: TRBD1
size: NA
length: 15
J: TRBJ1-5
DNA: TGTGCCAGCAGCGGCGACAGGGATGGCAATCAGCCCCAGCATTTT
CDR3: CASSGDRDGNQPQHF

V: TRBV6-6
D: NA
size: NA
length: 15
J: TRBJ2-1
DNA: TGTGCCAGCAGTGTACAAACAACTAACTACAATGAGCAGTTCTTC
CDR3: CASSVQTTNYNEQFF

V: TRBV10-3
D: TRBD2
size: NA
length: 16
J: TRBJ2-5
DNA: TGTGCGACTTTAAAAGGACTAGCGGGGGGAGAAGAGACCCAGTACTTC
CDR3: CATLKGLAGGEETQYF

V: TRBV18
D: TRBD1
size: few
length: 17
J: TRBJ2-7
DNA: TGTGCCAGCTCACCCAAGAACTCCCGGGACAGAACCTACGAGCAGTACTTC
CDR3: CASSPKNSRDRTYEQYF

V: TRBV11-2
D: NA
size: NA
length: 13
J: TRBJ2-1
DNA: TGTGCCAGCAGCCAAGTTTTCGTTAGTGAGCAGTTCTTC
CDR3: CASSQVFVSEQFF

V: TRBV24-1
D: NA
size: NA
length: 15
J: TRBJ2-5
DNA: TGTGCCACCAGTGATTTGACAGGGTCGGGAGAGACCCAGTACTTC
CDR3: CATSDLTGSGETQYF

V: TRBV11-3
D: NA
size: NA
length: 12
J: TRBJ1-4
DNA: TGTGCCAGCAGCTCAGGGTACGAAAAACTGTTTTTT
CDR3: CASSSGYEKLFF

V: TRBV7-9
D: TRBD1
size: many
length: 15
J: TRBJ1-4
DNA: TGTGCCAGCAGCCCGACCGGGACAGGGAATGAAAAACTGTTTTTT
CDR3: CASSPTGTGNEKLFF

V: TRBV19
D: NA
size: NA
length: 15
J: TRBJ2-1
DNA: TGTGCCAGTAGTAGGGCAGGGATCGGCCACAATGAGCAGTTCTTC
CDR3: CASSRAGIGHNEQFF

V: TRBV11-2
D: NA
size: NA
length: 15
J: TRBJ2-1
DNA: TGTGCCAGCAGCTTCGCTCTAACGACAGCTACTCTCTCTTTCTTC
CDR3: CASSFALTTATLSFF

V: TRBV6-6
D: NA
size: NA
length: 13
J: TRBJ2-3
DNA: TGTGCCAGCAGTTATGACTCCCCAGATACGCAGTATTTT
CDR3: CASSYDSPDTQYF

V: TRBV2
D: NA
size: NA
length: 14
J: TRBJ1-4
DNA: TGTGCCAGCAGTTTTACAGAATATAATGAAAAACTGTTTTTT
CDR3: CASSFTEYNEKLFF

V: TRBV27
D: TRBD1
size: NA
length: 15
J: TRBJ1-5
DNA: TGTGCCAGCAGTGCCGGGACAGGTTTTAATCAGCCCCAGCATTTT
CDR3: CASSAGTGFNQPQHF

V: TRBV19
D: NA
size: once
length: 15
J: TRBJ1-2
DNA: TGTGCCAGTAGTATGGAACTCAGGGGAACGGGAGGCTACACCTTC
CDR3: CASSMELRGTGGYTF

V: TRBV9
D: NA
size: NA
length: 13
J: TRBJ2-1
DNA: TGTGCCAGCAGCGTAGGTGAGGGTCAAGGGCAGTTCTTC
CDR3: CASSVGEGQGQFF

V: TRBV19
D: NA
size: NA
length: 12
J: TRBJ1-5
DNA: TGTGCCACCTCCAGGGGTTCACAGCCCCAGCATTTT
CDR3: CATSRGSQPQHF

V: TRBV5-8
D: NA
size: NA
length: 13
J: TRBJ1-5
DNA: TGTGCCAGCAGCTGGGGGGGGGCTCAGCCCCAGCATTTT
CDR3: CASSWGGAQPQHF

V: TRBV4-2
D: TRBD1
size: NA
length: 14
J: TRBJ2-1
DNA: TGTGCCAGCAGCGGGGGACAGGGAAGTTATGAGCAGTTCTTC
CDR3: CASSGGQGSYEQFF

V: TRBV12-5
D: NA
size: NA
length: 13
J: TRBJ1-1
DNA: TGTGCTAGTGGTTTGAGACGCGGCACTGAAGCTTTCTTT
CDR3: CASGLRRGTEAFF

V: TRBV4-1
D: NA
size: NA
length: 13
J: TRBJ2-7
DNA: TGCGCCAGCAGCCAACACTACGACTACGAGCAGTACTTC
CDR3: CASSQHYDYEQYF